The 13 T cell receptor beta chains given below trace back to one sample, sequenced in a study of cytomegalovirus exposure and HLA in healthy donors. The PCR contained 60 Vbeta and 13 Jbeta primers. Method: immunoSEQ multiplex PCR; TCRdb's copy keeps in-frame clones and lacks some. This table holds about 130,000 clones, 83% found once. Sequencing was performed on PBMCs. Receptors were obtained from a woman aged 35 to 49 in good health and CMV-seropositive.

This clone was found a few times. The chain combines TRBV30 with TRBJ2-7; TRBD1 agrees at 7 bases. Germline V gives CDR1 GTSNPN, CDR2 SVGIG (reference sequence). The trim removed 1 base at V and 2 bases at J, leaving 5 bases unmatched. This CDR3 region has 14 residues. CDR3 coding DNA: TGTGCCTGGAGTGCCGGGACAGCAACCTACGAGCAGTACTTC. Translation gives CAWSAGTATYEQYF.

The rearrangement links TRBV13 to TRBJ2-3, with 10 bases matching TRBD2. Trimming took 5 bases from V and 6 from J; bases not matched to a gene: 11. Germline V gene data show CDR1 as PRHDT and CDR2 as FYEKMQ (reference sequence). This CDR3 region has 16 residues. CDR3 in DNA: TGTGCCAGCAGCCCAGGGCCGCTAGCGGGAGTTGATACGCAGTATTTT. It specifies CASSPGPLAGVDTQYF.

The rearrangement links TRBV5-4 to TRBJ1-4; 7 nucleotides match TRBD1. The CDR3 sequence is 15 residues long. Germline CDR1 and CDR2: SGHNT and YYREEE (reference sequence). V lost 0 bases and J lost 6; bases outside the gene matches: 5. CDR3 sequence reads: CASSLGQGVDEKLFF. The CDR3 nucleotides read TGTGCCAGCAGCTTGGGGCAGGGGGTGGATGAAAAACTGTTTTTT.

The V call is TRBV4-1, the J call TRBJ2-3; 7 nucleotides agree with TRBD2. Germline V gene data show CDR1 as MGHRA and CDR2 as YSYEKL. Losses at the gene ends were 4 bases for V and 0 bases for J; bases not matched to a gene: 7. The length of the CDR3 is 16 residues. DNA for the CDR3: TGCGCCAGCAGCCCTACCCTAGCGGTCAGCACAGATACGCAGTATTTT. Amino acids: CASSPTLAVSTDTQYF.

The genes are TRBV28 and TRBJ1-2; 9 nucleotides line up with TRBD1. Germline CDR1 and CDR2: MDHEN and SYDVKM. After removal of 7 bases from V and 3 bases from J, the junction contained 6 bases not matched to a gene. CDR3 size: 14 residues. CDR3 loop: CASIKQGAHYGYTF. Here the CDR3 DNA reads TGTGCCAGCATTAAACAGGGGGCGCACTATGGCTACACCTTC.

The chain couples TRBV6-1 to TRBJ1-2; maybe TRBD1 (5 bases). Trimming shortened V by 4 bases and J by 4 bases, and 13 bases separated the two germline ends. Looked up from germline, CDR1 is MNHNS and CDR2 is SASEGT. The CDR3 loop spans 14 amino acids. For the CDR3, the DNA is TGTGCCAGCAGTGTTCCCGGGACTATCTATGGCTACACCTTC. It yields the protein CASSVPGTIYGYTF.

As DNA, the CDR3 is TGTGCCAGCAGCCAAGATTCCCCGACAGGGCCGAGGGGGGAGCAGTACTTC. It specifies CASSQDSPTGPRGEQYF. The rearrangement uses TRBV14 and TRBJ2-7; TRBD1 matches 7 bases. CDR3 length equals 17 residues. Losses at the gene ends were 0 bases for V and 7 bases for J; bases not matched to a gene: 15. CDR1 and CDR2 from the germline V gene are SGHDN and FVKESK.

This clone was detected once. The CDR3 sequence: CASSPWTGGNEQYF. The CDR3, as DNA: TGTGCCAGCAGTCCCTGGACAGGGGGCAACGAGCAGTACTTC. V gene TRBV27 combines with J gene TRBJ2-7; TRBD1 aligns across 11 bases. The CDR3 runs to 14 residues. Germline V CDR1 and CDR2: MNHEY, SMNVEV (reference sequence). The trim removed 5 bases at V and 5 bases at J, leaving 5 bases unmatched.

This chain joins TRBV5-4 and TRBJ2-7, with 8 positions matching TRBD1. V trimming: 4 bases; J trimming: 4 bases; junction bases outside the gene matches: 16. Germline V CDR1 and CDR2: SGHNT, YYREEE (reference sequence). This CDR3 spans 17 amino acids. CDR3 coding DNA: TGTGCCAGCAGCACCCGGGACAGGCTCTTTAGGGGATACGAGCAGTACTTC. Amino acid sequence: CASSTRDRLFRGYEQYF.

The chain recombines TRBV30 with TRBJ2-2; maybe TRBD1 (6 bases). Trimming pared 2 bases from V and 6 bases from J, leaving 19 bases between. Germline-derived CDR1 and CDR2 are GTSNPN and SVGIG (reference sequence). This CDR3 contains 16 residues. The CDR3 spells CAWSPGTKGLAGELFF. The CDR3 DNA is TGTGCCTGGAGTCCGGGGACAAAAGGCCTGGCCGGGGAGCTGTTTTTT.

The chain is built from TRBV18 and TRBJ1-3, with 8 bases aligning to TRBD1. Germline CDR1 and CDR2: KGHSH and LQKENI. The ends lost 3 bases at V and 1 base at J; junction bases unmatched: 5. The CDR3 sequence is 16 residues long. This chain's CDR3 is CASSPSTGASGNTIYF. The CDR3 nucleotides read TGTGCCAGCTCACCTTCGACAGGGGCTTCTGGAAACACCATATATTTT.

V and J are TRBV5-4 and TRBJ2-1; 7 bases fit TRBD1. Trimming cost V 3 bases and J 9 bases; bases outside gene matches: 21. The CDR3 has 18 amino acids. Germline V gives CDR1 SGHNT, CDR2 YYREEE (reference sequence). CDR3 DNA sequence: TGTGCCAGCAGCTCCCGGCCAGGGGGAGCCCGAGGGGTTGGTGAGCAGTTCTTC. Amino acids: CASSSRPGGARGVGEQFF.

The chain employs TRBV19 and TRBJ2-5; maybe TRBD1 (6 bases). This CDR3 is built from 14 residues. Trimming removed 6 bases at V and 4 bases at J, with 15 bases between. The germline CDR1 and CDR2 sequences are LNHDA and SQIVND (reference sequence). The CDR3 loop is CASSRTDSVETQYF. The CDR3 coding sequence is TGTGCCAGTAGCAGAACGGACAGCGTAGAGACCCAGTACTTC.